These T cell receptor beta chains were read from a single sample in a study of blood T cell repertoires in COVID-19. The repertoire was sequenced with immunoSEQ multiplex PCR; TCRdb's copy has only in-frame clones and lacks some. The data contain about 200,000 clones, around 80% of them singletons. Sequencing input: peripheral blood. The receptors shown here come from a man in his fifties with active or convalescent COVID-19. The CDR3 runs from the conserved cysteine through the conserved F or W. A D gene is named only where the DNA matches it firmly. Size is omitted from some rows. Given values are once, few, many or a class for expanded clones.

CDR3nt,CDR3aa,v_gene,j_gene,abundance,d_gene
TGTGCCAGCAGTTACGGAACAGGGGCTCGAGCTTTCTTT,CASSYGTGARAFF,TRBV6-2/TRBV6-3,TRBJ1-1,once,TRBD1
TGTGCCAGTAGTAGTATAGCGGGTCTCTCCTACGAGCAGTACTTC,CASSSIAGLSYEQYF,TRBV19,TRBJ2-7,-,TRBD2
TGCGCCAGCAGTGTACCGGGACAGATTTTATATAGCAATCAGCCCCAGCATTTT,CASSVPGQILYSNQPQHF,TRBV10-2,TRBJ1-5,-,TRBD1
TGTGCCAGCTCAACCGGGGTCAACGGGGAGCTGTTTTTT,CASSTGVNGELFF,TRBV18,TRBJ2-2,once,-
TGTGCCACCAAACACAGGGACCACGAGCAGTACTTC,CATKHRDHEQYF,TRBV28,TRBJ2-7,-,-
TGCGCCAGCAGCGATCCTCGGACAGGGGACACCGGGGAGCTGTTTTTT,CASSDPRTGDTGELFF,TRBV5-1,TRBJ2-2,-,TRBD1
TGCGCCAGCAGTGAGTCTAATGGGGCAGCTTATAGCCTCTCCTACAATGAGCAGTTCTTC,CASSESNGAAYSLSYNEQFF,TRBV10-1,TRBJ2-1,-,-
TGTGCCAGCAGCGCCCGGGACAGGGCCTTTGGCTACACCTTC,CASSARDRAFGYTF,TRBV7-2,TRBJ1-2,-,TRBD1
TGCAGCGTTGAGAAGCGGGGCACAGATACGCAGTATTTT,CSVEKRGTDTQYF,TRBV29-1,TRBJ2-3,-,-
TGTGCCAGCACCTCCGCGATGAGCGCTAACTATGGCTACACCTTC,CASTSAMSANYGYTF,TRBV7-2,TRBJ1-2,-,-
TGTGCCAGCAGCCGGGGAGGGGGGAACACTGAAGCTTTCTTT,CASSRGGGNTEAFF,TRBV3-1/TRBV3-2,TRBJ1-1,-,-
TGTGCCAGCAGCGCCCAGGGGGCGGGAGATACGCAGTATTTT,CASSAQGAGDTQYF,TRBV9,TRBJ2-3,-,TRBD1
TGTGCCAGCAGTTACTCGACAGGGGGCATTTATGGCTACACCTTC,CASSYSTGGIYGYTF,TRBV6-5,TRBJ1-2,few,TRBD1
TGTGCCAGCAGTTACTCGAGTCAGGGGGGAACTGAAGCTTTCTTT,CASSYSSQGGTEAFF,TRBV6-2/TRBV6-3,TRBJ1-1,-,TRBD1
TGTGCCAGCAGCCCTTCGGGGATTACTGGAGAGACCCAGTACTTC,CASSPSGITGETQYF,TRBV4-2,TRBJ2-5,-,-
TGTGCCAGCAGCTTAACAGGGTTGGACGAGCAGTACTTC,CASSLTGLDEQYF,TRBV7-6,TRBJ2-7,-,-
TGTGCCAGCAGTAGGGGACAGGGGGCGAGTAAAGGCTACACCTTC,CASSRGQGASKGYTF,TRBV6-6,TRBJ1-2,-,TRBD1
TGTGCCACCAGTGATCCGACGGACAGGACCACTAACTATGGCTACACCTTC,CATSDPTDRTTNYGYTF,TRBV24-1,TRBJ1-2,-,TRBD1
TGTGCCAGCAGCTTAAGGGAGGGGAATACGCAGTATTTT,CASSLREGNTQYF,TRBV7-9,TRBJ2-3,-,TRBD2
TGCGCCGGCCCGACAACCGGGGAGCTGTTTTTT,CAGPTTGELFF,TRBV10-1,TRBJ2-2,-,-
TGTGCCAGCAGCCACCTTTTTGGACAGGCCCATTTT,CASSHLFGQAHF,TRBV7-9,TRBJ2-3,-,TRBD1
TGTGCCAGCAGCAAGTCACAGGTGAATCAGCCCCAGCATTTT,CASSKSQVNQPQHF,TRBV6-5,TRBJ1-5,-,-
TGTGCCAGCAGCTTAGCGGGAGGACAGGGGGCTGCCCAATTCTATGGCTACACCTTC,CASSLAGGQGAAQFYGYTF,TRBV7-9,TRBJ1-2,-,TRBD1
TGTGCCAGCAGTTGGAGAGCGGGAGGGCGGGAAGAGCAGTACTTC,CASSWRAGGREEQYF,TRBV27,TRBJ2-7,once,TRBD2
TGTGCCAGCAGCCAATCGTGGGCAGGGGGCTTGTTGAATTCACCCCTCCACTTT,CASSQSWAGGLLNSPLHF,TRBV16,TRBJ1-6,-,TRBD1
TGTGCCAGCAGCTTACTAACAGCTTATGGCTACACCTTC,CASSLLTAYGYTF,TRBV7-9,TRBJ1-2,-,-
TGTGCCAGCAGTAAGGACAGAAATAATGAAAAACTGTTTTTT,CASSKDRNNEKLFF,TRBV5-4,TRBJ1-4,-,-
TGCGCCAGCAGCCCCCAAAAAATGGGGGAGGGCCCCTACAATGAGCAGTTCTTC,CASSPQKMGEGPYNEQFF,TRBV4-3,TRBJ2-1,-,TRBD2
TGCGCCAGCAGCTTGGGAACAGGGGATGGAGCTTTCTTT,CASSLGTGDGAFF,TRBV5-1,TRBJ1-1,-,TRBD1
TGTGCCAGCGGATACAGGGATTCACCCCTCCACTTT,CASGYRDSPLHF,TRBV6-6,TRBJ1-6,-,-
TGCGCCAGCAGCTTGTTAGCAGAGAACTCACCCCTCCACTTT,CASSLLAENSPLHF,TRBV5-1,TRBJ1-6,-,-
TGTGCCAGCAGTCCCGGACAGGCCTTCTCTGGAAACACCATATATTTT,CASSPGQAFSGNTIYF,TRBV6-6,TRBJ1-3,-,TRBD1
TGCGCCAGCAGCCCGATAGCGGTCCTTTCCTACGAGCAGTACTTC,CASSPIAVLSYEQYF,TRBV4-3,TRBJ2-7,-,-
TGTGCCAGCAGTTTGAGTTCAGGGATAGATACGCAGTATTTT,CASSLSSGIDTQYF,TRBV28,TRBJ2-3,-,-
TGTGCCAGCAGTTTATCACTGACAGGGCCCCATGGCTACACCTTC,CASSLSLTGPHGYTF,TRBV28,TRBJ1-2,-,TRBD1
TGTGCCAGCAGTTACGGGGGGGCGCTGTTTTTT,CASSYGGALFF,TRBV6-6,TRBJ2-2,-,-
TGTGCCAGCAGTAGACGGGGGGGCGAAGAGACCCAGTACTTC,CASSRRGGEETQYF,TRBV25-1,TRBJ2-5,-,TRBD2
TGTGCCAGCAGTGGAGACGGGTTCTATGGCTACACCTTC,CASSGDGFYGYTF,TRBV2,TRBJ1-2,-,-